This T cell receptor beta chain originates from a study of cytomegalovirus exposure and HLA in healthy donors. Here immunoSEQ multiplex PCR was the method, and the copy in TCRdb shows in-frame clones only, minus some. The sample lists around 140,000 clones; 89% were seen once. The ends were cut back, 6 bases at V and 0 bases at J, with 18 bases in the middle. The CDR3 extends over 18 amino acids. The germline V gene has CDR1 SNHLY and CDR2 FYNNEI. A word on this clone: Antigen unknown.

The study's findings and limits: Cytomegalovirus association was assigned to some 160 TCR beta chains. Confirmation was obtained in vitro that three CMV-associated chains are specific for CMV antigens.

What was sequenced was PBMCs. This receptor was identified in a woman under 30 in good health and CMV-seronegative. The rearrangement links TRBV2 to TRBJ1-6; tentatively, D is TRBD1 (6 bases). The chain's CDR3 is CASSPSWGRSSYNSPLHF. Here the CDR3 DNA reads TGTGCCAGCAGCCCTAGTTGGGGGCGCAGCTCCTATAATTCACCCCTCCACTTT. Complete variable domain (other parts from reference TRBV2 and TRBJ1-6): EPEVTQTPSHQVTQMGQEVILRCVPISNHLYFYWYRQILGQKVEFLVSFYNNEISEKSEIFDDQFSVERPDGSNFTLKIRSTKLEDSAMYFCASSPSWGRSSYNSPLHFGNGTRLTVT.